This T cell receptor beta chain was sequenced in a study of blood T cell repertoires in COVID-19. For the study at large: Acute and convalescent COVID-19 samples came from the United States, Italy and Spain. T cells, B-cell-depleted T cells, or PBMCs provided the cDNA or gDNA that served as material.

Original analysis: Amplified reference gene primers provided the basis for estimating nucleated cell counts. Generated by immunoSEQ multiplex PCR, the TCRdb table keeps only in-frame clones and is missing some. Clonal size and the V and J genes are those of that table, whereas D and trimming came from the DNA. Of about 270,000 clones in the sample, less than 85% were seen once. Seattle patients were enrolled during active infection and followed longitudinally. V shed 5 bases and J shed 7 bases, with 11 bases lying between them. Germline assignment: CDR1 MDHEN and CDR2 SYDVKM. The CDR3 is 12 amino acids.

Sequenced material: peripheral blood. The TCR comes from a human donor with COVID-19, enrolled during active disease. The donor label of this sample is uncertain. The chain recombines TRBV28 with TRBJ1-1; D may be TRBD1 (6 bases). CDR3 region: CASSTRTVEAFF. The CDR3 nucleotides are TGTGCCAGCAGTACCCGGACAGTTGAAGCTTTCTTT.